The 7 T cell receptor beta chains given below trace back to one sample, sequenced in a study of blood T cell repertoires in COVID-19. Assay: immunoSEQ multiplex PCR; the TCRdb copy retains only in-frame clones and omits some. Of 300,000 to 350,000 clones in the sample, 70% to 90% were seen once. The sample consisted of PBMCs or T cells enriched from blood (not recorded which). These receptors were collected from a man aged 30 to 39 who had recovered from COVID-19.

The chain is built from TRBV7-9 and TRBJ2-3; D perhaps matches TRBD2 (6 bases). CDR1 and CDR2 from the germline V gene are SEHNR and FQNEAQ (reference sequence). The length of the CDR3 is 14 residues. The V and J ends lost 0 bases and 3 bases respectively, with 7 bases between them. CDR3 DNA: TGTGCCAGCAGCTTAGCGGGGGGAACAGATACGCAGTATTTT. Protein: CASSLAGGTDTQYF.

This chain connects TRBV11-2 to TRBJ1-1; the D gene is possibly TRBD1 (6 bases). The CDR3 contains 13 residues. The V and J ends lost 4 bases and 7 bases respectively, with 13 bases between them. CDR1 SGHAT and CDR2 FQNNGV come from the germline V gene. This CDR3 reads CASSSNNRDEAFF. The CDR3 bases are TGTGCCAGCAGCTCAAACAACAGGGATGAAGCTTTCTTT.

The CDR3 is CASSTPGQGVNTEAFF. CDR3 DNA: TGTGCCAGCAGCACTCCGGGACAGGGGGTAAACACTGAAGCTTTCTTT. This chain links TRBV21-1 with TRBJ1-1; TRBD1 is the table's D call and was not checked against the DNA. TRBV21-1 is a pseudogene locus. This CDR3 is built from 16 residues.

This chain links TRBV18 with TRBJ1-1; D is ambiguous. Between the trimmed V and J ends, which lost 2 bases and 5 bases, there was a span of 15 bases. This CDR3 comprises 15 residues. Germline CDR1 and CDR2: KGHSH and LQKENI. The CDR3 nucleotides read TGTGCCAGCTCACCAGAGGAGGGAATCCGGACTGAAGCTTTCTTT. Its protein product is CASSPEEGIRTEAFF.

This clone was observed once. The CDR3 sequence: CASSQHFSAEAFF. The CDR3 DNA reads as TGTGCCAGCAGCCAACACTTTTCCGCTGAAGCTTTCTTT. The V call is TRBV3-1 (or the pseudogene TRBV3-2), the J call TRBJ1-1; D uncertain. Germline CDR1 is LGHDT and CDR2 is YNNKEL (reference sequence). The CDR3 loop spans 13 amino acids. Trimming removed 2 bases from V and 6 bases from J, with 10 bases in between.

The chain joins TRBV18 to TRBJ1-6; D might be TRBD1 (6 bases). This CDR3 is built from 17 residues. The V gene lost 3 bases and the J gene lost 6 bases, with 18 bases spanning the gap. Per germline, CDR1 KGHSH and CDR2 LQKENI. This chain's CDR3 is CASSPQNQGSSNSPLHF. CDR3 bases: TGTGCCAGCTCACCTCAAAACCAGGGGAGTAGTAATTCACCCCTCCACTTT.

The J gene is TRBJ1-4, the V gene TRBV7-8; TRBD1 aligns across 8 bases. After removal of 5 bases from V and 8 bases from J, the junction contained 7 bases not matched to a gene. The CDR3 sequence is 14 residues long. Germline loops: CDR1 SGHVS, CDR2 FQNEAQ. The CDR3 protein is CASSQDRASEKLFF. Here the CDR3 DNA reads TGTGCCAGCAGCCAGGACAGGGCGAGCGAAAAACTGTTTTTT.